This entry describes one TCR beta chain. Its antigen is not known. The germline V gene has CDR1 DFQATT and CDR2 SNEGSKA (reference sequence). CDR3 length: 10 residues. The data are from a study of TIL therapy for anti-PD-1-resistant metastatic lung cancer. Study overall: By whole-exome sequencing, median non-synonymous tumor mutation burden was roughly 1.6 mutations per megabase.

The study's findings and limits: Compared with baseline intratumoral T cells, expanded TIL cultures were more clonal and less diverse (roughly 6% vs 31%).

Time point in this sample: pre-treatment sample, taken before nivolumab and TIL therapy. Pleural nodules or supraclavicular lymph nodes made up most of the excised metastases sampled. Progressing patients received lymphodepletion, expanded TIL infusion and IL-2. Sequencing used immunoSEQ v3. Libraries were sequenced to around 2 million read pairs (survey) or roughly 5-6.5 million (deep). Libraries were prepared by immunoSEQ multiplex PCR; TCRdb keeps only in-frame clonotypes and omits some of them. Among tens of thousands of clones listed, 72% were seen once. This receptor was taken from a person aged 25-80 years with non-small cell lung cancer. The chain links TRBV20-1 to TRBJ2-7; no reliable D call. Here the sequenced sample was tumor tissue, taken at baseline. The CDR3 sequence: CRPEYHEQYF. Here the CDR3 DNA reads TGCAGGCCGGAGTACCACGAGCAGTACTTC.